This note documents a single T cell receptor (beta chain) sequence. The target of this receptor is not known. The input lacks base qualities; no much larger clone sits a single base away. These data come from a study of long-term antiretroviral therapy in people with HIV (dated by TCRdb to 2022 to 2024). Notes on the research overall: The earliest samples were collected about a decade before the 2015 WHO recommendation for immediate ART, when ART was typically delayed until CD4 counts fell. A retrospective serial study tested whether ART initiation and durable HIV suppression were associated with changes in peripheral blood TRB repertoire composition and diversity. A total of fewer than 250 cryopreserved PBMC samples came from around 30 adults with confirmed HIV infection and were collected serially over a mean of roughly 6 years (range 1-12). Eleven of the 30 participants with HIV were female. No cross-contamination during QIAcube processing turned up in test extractions that ran a monoclonal T-cell line alongside about 35 polyclonal samples. Here is what the overall study found, with its caveats: The repertoire was dominated across all time points by expanded TRB clones identified before ART initiation, although this dominance was seen to fluctuate and to decrease in many PLHIV after ART. Samples dated from the mid-2000s to the late 2010s, and the ART regimens used may be less effective than current ones. A significant increase in TRB diversity was found to be associated with ART initiation, although TRB diversity was observed to remain significantly below that of transplant donor controls even after long-term ART. CDR3 length ranges in HIV repertoires were narrower than in controls, and network structure suggested an antigen-experienced repertoire with only a slight naive shift after ART. Unsorted PBMC were profiled instead of sorted CD4+ and CD8+ T cells because pre-ART samples had limited cell numbers. Owing to limited PBMC availability, only the TCR beta chain was sequenced, without alpha chain pairing. No data were available on ART adherence, viral resistance or therapy changes, limiting inferences about post-ART repertoire changes.

To be included, a participant needed at least one PBMC sample from before ART initiation plus at least two post-ART samples. All participants with HIV were treated in the United States of America. Before DNA extraction, cryopreserved samples of about 0.95-11 million PBMC were thawed and then washed. At the time of the earliest PBMC sample for each participant with HIV, ages ranged from about 23 to 60 years. PBMC samples were contributed by each participant from 1-4 timepoints before ART initiation and 2-8 timepoints after ART initiation, with a median of 7 samples. Serial HIV viral load, CD4+ T-cell count, ART history and demographic data were obtained for every participant. A Qiagen kit on a QIAcube was used to extract genomic DNA from unsorted PBMC, with samples processed in batches of 12. V has 5 bases trimmed and J has 7 bases trimmed; junction bases matching no gene number 16. Including the terminal cysteine and phenylalanine, the CDR3 comprises 19 residues. Solely the CDR3 DNA is kept, with 57 bases framed from the first base. The germline V gene (reference sequence) provides CDR1 PRHDT and CDR2 FYEKMQ.

Sequencing of the TRB variable region was done with the immunoSEQ hsTCRB v3.0 assay at survey level resolution. TRB sequencing targeted a depth of about 35,000-50,000 T-cell genomes per sample. TRB libraries were pooled and sequenced on an Illumina MiSeq using a v3 150-cycle kit. Concerning the study's data processing: Repertoire analysis was run in R within a reproducible Nextflow workflow that covered QC, data transformation and analysis. Custom analyses were implemented in LymphoSeq2, an R package for AIRR-Seq data exploration. A few samples that yielded fewer than 5000 total TRB sequences were excluded, so that 150 to 200 HIV repertoires were analyzed. Among the roughly 190 retained HIV repertoires, 55 to 65 were collected before ART initiation and around 130 after ART initiation. Repertoires were downsampled to 5000 TRB nucleotide sequences, and summary statistics were averaged over 100 downsampling iterations. The analysis kept only TRB sequences whose CDR3 regions were at least seven amino acids long. A Shannon entropy-derived clonality score and the Gini coefficient were used to measure diversity. In repertoire networks, the top 5000 CDR3 amino acid sequences were linked whenever an edit distance of one separated two sequences. Antigen specificity groups and MHC restriction were predicted for TRB CDR3 amino acid sequences with GLIPH2. To flag known CMV, EBV, HIV or tissue antigen associations, CDR3 amino acid sequences were matched against VDJdb and McPAS-TCR. Pre-ART, post-ART and control groups were compared with Wilcoxon signed-rank tests and Holm-Bonferroni correction. Drawn from immuneACCESS, this table holds only the in-frame rearrangements with V and J called that TCRdb kept. Clones are partly lost; checked studies trace under half to an unresolved V gene and leave the rest unexplained. That table is the source of V, J and clone size, and D and trimming were worked out from the DNA. The sample data list approximately 34,000 clones, and around 83% of these were observed just once. The ten largest clones add up to roughly 6.3% of the sample.

This receptor chain uses TRBV13 and TRBJ2-1; TRBD2 matches 14 bases in the middle. This specimen consisted of unsorted PBMCs, obtained 1 year after starting antiretroviral therapy. The TCR sequence derives from a man aged 18 to 29 with HIV. The DNA sequence is as follows: TGTGCCAGCAGCCTCCCGACTAGCGGGAGGGCCGGGTTGGGGAATGAGCAGTTCTTC. It codes for CASSLPTSGRAGLGNEQFF.